This T cell receptor beta chain emerged from a study of cytomegalovirus exposure and HLA in healthy donors. V lost 0 bases and J lost 5, with 17 bases in between. This CDR3 comprises 16 residues. CDR1 and CDR2 (germline): SGDLS, YYNGEE. With 60 Vbeta and 13 Jbeta primers, the PCR was carried out. TCRdb's table, derived via immunoSEQ multiplex PCR, lists solely in-frame clones and lacks some. The sample lists roughly 140,000 clones; roughly 79% were seen once. This TCR derives from a male donor in good health and CMV-seronegative. Material for sequencing was PBMCs. This rearrangement joins TRBV9 to TRBJ1-1; possible D gene TRBD1, 5 bases. The CDR3 region has the DNA TGTGCCAGCAGCGTAGCTACCGGGACCGGGGGGACTGAAGCTTTCTTT. Amino acids: CASSVATGTGGTEAFF.